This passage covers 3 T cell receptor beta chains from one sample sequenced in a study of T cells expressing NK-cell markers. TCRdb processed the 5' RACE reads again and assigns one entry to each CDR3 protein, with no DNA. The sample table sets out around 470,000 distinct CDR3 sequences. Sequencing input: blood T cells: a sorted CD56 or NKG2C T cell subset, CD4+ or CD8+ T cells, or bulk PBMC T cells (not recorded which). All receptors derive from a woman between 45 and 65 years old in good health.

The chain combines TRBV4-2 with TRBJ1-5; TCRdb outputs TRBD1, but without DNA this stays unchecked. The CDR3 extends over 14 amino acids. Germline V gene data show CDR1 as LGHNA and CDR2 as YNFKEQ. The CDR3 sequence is CASSPGGNGQPQHF.

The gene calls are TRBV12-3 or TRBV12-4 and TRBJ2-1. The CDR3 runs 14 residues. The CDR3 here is CASFAGSSYNEQFF.

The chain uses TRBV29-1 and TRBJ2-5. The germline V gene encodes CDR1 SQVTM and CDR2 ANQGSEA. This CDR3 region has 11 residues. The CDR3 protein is CSVDTTETQYF.